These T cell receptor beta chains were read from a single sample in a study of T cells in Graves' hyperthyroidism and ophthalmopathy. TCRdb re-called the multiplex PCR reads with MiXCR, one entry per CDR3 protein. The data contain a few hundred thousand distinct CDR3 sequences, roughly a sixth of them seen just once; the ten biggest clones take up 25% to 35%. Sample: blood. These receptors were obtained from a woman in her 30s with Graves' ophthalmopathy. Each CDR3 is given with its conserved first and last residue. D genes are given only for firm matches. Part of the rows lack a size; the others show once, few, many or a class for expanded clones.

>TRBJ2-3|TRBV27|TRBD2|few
TGTGCCAGCAGTCTAGGGACTAGCGGGAGGTCGCAGTATTTT
CASSLGTSGRSQYF
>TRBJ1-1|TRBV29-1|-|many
TGCAGCGCCGAGCCGGGGGACACTGAAGCTTTCTTT
CSAEPGDTEAFF
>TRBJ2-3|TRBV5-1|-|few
TGCGCCAGCGGACCTTTCCCGGAGGATACGCAGTATTTT
CASGPFPEDTQYF
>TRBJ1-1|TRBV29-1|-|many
TGCAGCGTTGAATGGGGGAGGCGGACTGAAGCTTTCTTT
CSVEWGRRTEAFF
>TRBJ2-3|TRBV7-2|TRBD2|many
TGTGCCAGCAGCTCGAAGTCAGCGGGATTAAGCACAGATACGCAGTATTTT
CASSSKSAGLSTDTQYF
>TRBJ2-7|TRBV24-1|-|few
TGTGCCACCAGTGGAGGGAACTACGAGCAGTACTTC
CATSGGNYEQYF
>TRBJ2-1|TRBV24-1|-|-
TGTGCCACCAGTTATTCGACTGAGCAGTTCTTC
CATSYSTEQFF
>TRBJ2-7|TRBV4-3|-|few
TGCGCCAGCAGCCATTTAGGTAGCTACGAGCAGTACTTC
CASSHLGSYEQYF
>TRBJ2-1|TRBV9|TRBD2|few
TGTGCCAGCAGCGTAGTGGCGGGAGGAAATGAGCAGTTCTTC
CASSVVAGGNEQFF
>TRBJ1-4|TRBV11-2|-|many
TGTGCCAGCAGCTTAGAGCCAGGGAAAAAACTGTTTTTT
CASSLEPGKKLFF
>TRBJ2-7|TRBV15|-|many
TGTGCCACCAGCTCGGCGTCGGGGAACGAGCAGTACTTC
CATSSASGNEQYF
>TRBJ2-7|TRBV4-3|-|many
TGCGCCAGCAGCCAAGAAGGGGATGGAGGGACCTCCGAGCAGTACTTC
CASSQEGDGGTSEQYF
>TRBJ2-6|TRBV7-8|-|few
TGTGCCAGCAGCTTTCTCTCTGGGGCCAACGTCCTGACTTTC
CASSFLSGANVLTF
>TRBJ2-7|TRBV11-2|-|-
TGTGCCAGCAGCTTAGAGGCAGGGGTGAGGTCCTACGAGCAGTACTTC
CASSLEAGVRSYEQYF
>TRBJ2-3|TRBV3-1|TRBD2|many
TGTGCCAGCAGCCAGAACGGGAGGACGCAGTATTTT
CASSQNGRTQYF
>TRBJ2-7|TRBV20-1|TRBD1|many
TGCAGTGCTAGTACCGACAGGGTCTCCTACGAGCAGTACTTC
CSASTDRVSYEQYF
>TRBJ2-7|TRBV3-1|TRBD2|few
TGTGCCAGCAGCACGACTAGCGGACATTACGAGCAGTACTTC
CASSTTSGHYEQYF